The clone carrying this TCR beta chain was recorded a few times. Its specificity is unknown. This specimen comes from a study of T cell repertoires in cytomegalovirus infection. Across the study: In the study, CMV epitopes included recently identified HLA-C-restricted and well-studied HLA-B-restricted ones. Carrying CMV and the relevant HLA type showed in public TCR beta signatures.

MiXCR, run by TCRdb on the reads, gives a single entry per CDR3 protein. The sample lists 650,000 to 900,000 distinct CDR3 sequences; just under 30% were seen once. Findings of the study overall: HLA-C-restricted CMV clonotypes gave the most frequent clonotype in two of eight donors.

The CDR3 consists of 13 residues. Germline CDR1 and CDR2: MNHEY and SVGEGT. The V and J ends lost 4 bases and 1 base respectively, with 7 bases between them. This specimen consisted of cultured CD8+ T cells from PBMCs, obtained from culture after CMV antigen stimulation. The chain carries TRBV6-2 or TRBV6-3 and TRBJ2-5, with a weak D call TRBD2 (5 bases). The sequence was obtained from a human donor in good health (CMV status not recorded). Some clones in this sample may be carry-over from other donors' samples. Here the CDR3 DNA reads TGTGCCAGCAGTTGGACTCTCCAAGAGACCCAGTACTTC. The encoded protein is CASSWTLQETQYF.